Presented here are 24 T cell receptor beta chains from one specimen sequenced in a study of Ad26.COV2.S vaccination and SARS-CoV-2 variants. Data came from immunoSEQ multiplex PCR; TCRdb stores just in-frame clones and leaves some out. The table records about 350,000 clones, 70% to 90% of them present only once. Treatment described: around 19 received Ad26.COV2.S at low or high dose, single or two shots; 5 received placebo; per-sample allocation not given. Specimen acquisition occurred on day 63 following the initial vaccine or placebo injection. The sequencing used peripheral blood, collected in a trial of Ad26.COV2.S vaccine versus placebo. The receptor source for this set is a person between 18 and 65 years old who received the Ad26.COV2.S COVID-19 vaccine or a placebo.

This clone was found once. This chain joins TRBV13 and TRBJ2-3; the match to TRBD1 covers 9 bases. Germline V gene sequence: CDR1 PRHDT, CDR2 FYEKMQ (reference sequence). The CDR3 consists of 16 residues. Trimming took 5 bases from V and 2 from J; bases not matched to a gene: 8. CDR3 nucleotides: TGTGCCAGCAGCGGACAGGGACAGGGCAACACAGATACGCAGTATTTT. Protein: CASSGQGQGNTDTQYF.

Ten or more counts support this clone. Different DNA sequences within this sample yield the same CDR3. CDR3 in amino acids: CASSLERGTEAFF. In nucleotides, the CDR3 is TGTGCCAGCAGCTTAGAGAGAGGCACTGAAGCTTTCTTT. The chain joins TRBV7-9 to TRBJ1-1, with D unclear. The V gene's germline CDR1 is SEHNR and CDR2 FQNEAQ (reference sequence). There are 13 residues in the CDR3. Trimming pared 1 base from V and 4 bases from J, leaving 7 bases between.

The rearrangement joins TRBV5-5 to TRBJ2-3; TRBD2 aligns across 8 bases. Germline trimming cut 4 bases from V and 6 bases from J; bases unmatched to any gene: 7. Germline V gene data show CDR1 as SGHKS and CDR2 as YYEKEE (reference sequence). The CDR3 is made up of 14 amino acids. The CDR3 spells CASSASGPGDTQYF. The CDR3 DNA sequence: TGTGCCAGCAGCGCTAGCGGGCCGGGGGATACGCAGTATTTT.

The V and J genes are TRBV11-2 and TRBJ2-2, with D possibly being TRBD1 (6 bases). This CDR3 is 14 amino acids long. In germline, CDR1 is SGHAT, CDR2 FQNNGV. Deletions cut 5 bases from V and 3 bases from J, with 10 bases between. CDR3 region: CASSPRGYTGELFF. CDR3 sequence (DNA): TGTGCCAGCAGCCCGAGGGGGTACACCGGGGAGCTGTTTTTT.

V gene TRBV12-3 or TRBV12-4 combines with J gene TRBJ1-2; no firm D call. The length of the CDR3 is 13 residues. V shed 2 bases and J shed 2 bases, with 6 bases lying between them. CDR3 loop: CASSLPGNYGYTF. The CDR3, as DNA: TGTGCCAGCAGTTTACCCGGGAACTATGGCTACACCTTC.

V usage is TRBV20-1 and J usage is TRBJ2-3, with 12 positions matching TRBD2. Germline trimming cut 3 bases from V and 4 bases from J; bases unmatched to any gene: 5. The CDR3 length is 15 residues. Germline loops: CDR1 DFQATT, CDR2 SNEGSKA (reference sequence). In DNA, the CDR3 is TGCAGTGCTAGTCTAGCGGGAGGGGGTCCAGATACGCAGTATTTT. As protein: CSASLAGGGPDTQYF.

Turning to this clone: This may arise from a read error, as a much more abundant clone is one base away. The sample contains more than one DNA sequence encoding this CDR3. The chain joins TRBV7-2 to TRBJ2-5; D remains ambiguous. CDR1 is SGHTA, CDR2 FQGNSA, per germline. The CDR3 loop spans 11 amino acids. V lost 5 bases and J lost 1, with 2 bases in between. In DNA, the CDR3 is TGTGCCAGCAGCCTCCAAGAGACCCAGTACTTC. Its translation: CASSLQETQYF.

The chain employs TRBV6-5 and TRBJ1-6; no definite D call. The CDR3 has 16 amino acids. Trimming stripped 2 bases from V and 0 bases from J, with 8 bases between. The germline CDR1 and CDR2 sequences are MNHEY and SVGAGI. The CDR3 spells CASSYTGSSYNSPLHF. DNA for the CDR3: TGTGCCAGCAGTTACACGGGGAGCTCCTATAATTCACCCCTCCACTTT.

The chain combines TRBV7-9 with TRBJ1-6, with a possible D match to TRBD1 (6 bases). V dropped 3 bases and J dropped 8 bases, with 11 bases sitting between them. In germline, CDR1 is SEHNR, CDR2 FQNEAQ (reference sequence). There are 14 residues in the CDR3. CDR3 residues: CASSLGAADSPLHF. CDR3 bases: TGTGCCAGCAGCTTGGGGGCAGCCGATTCACCCCTCCACTTT.

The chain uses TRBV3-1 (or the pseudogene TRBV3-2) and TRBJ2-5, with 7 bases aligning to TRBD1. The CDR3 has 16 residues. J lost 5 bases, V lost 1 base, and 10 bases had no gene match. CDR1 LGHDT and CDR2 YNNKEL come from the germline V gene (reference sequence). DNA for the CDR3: TGTGCCAGCAGCCAAGTAGTGCACCAGGGGGAGGAGACCCAGTACTTC. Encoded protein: CASSQVVHQGEETQYF.

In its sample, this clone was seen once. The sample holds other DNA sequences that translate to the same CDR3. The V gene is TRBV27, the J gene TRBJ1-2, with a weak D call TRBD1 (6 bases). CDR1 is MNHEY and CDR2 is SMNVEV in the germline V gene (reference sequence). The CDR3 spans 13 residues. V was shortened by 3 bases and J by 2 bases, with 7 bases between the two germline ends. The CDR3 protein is CASSLRGNYGYTF. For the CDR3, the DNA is TGTGCCAGCAGTTTGAGGGGGAACTATGGCTACACCTTC.

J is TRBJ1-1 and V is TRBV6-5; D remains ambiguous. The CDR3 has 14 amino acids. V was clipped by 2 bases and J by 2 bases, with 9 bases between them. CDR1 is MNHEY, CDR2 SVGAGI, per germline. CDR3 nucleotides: TGTGCCAGCAGTTACCGGGCTCTCAACACTGAAGCTTTCTTT. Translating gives CASSYRALNTEAFF.

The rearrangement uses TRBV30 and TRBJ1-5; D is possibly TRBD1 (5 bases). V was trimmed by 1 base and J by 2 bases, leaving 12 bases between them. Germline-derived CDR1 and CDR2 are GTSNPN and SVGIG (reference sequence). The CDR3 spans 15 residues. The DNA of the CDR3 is TGTGCCTGGAGTGCTGGCGGGGACGGCAATCAGCCCCAGCATTTT. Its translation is CAWSAGGDGNQPQHF.

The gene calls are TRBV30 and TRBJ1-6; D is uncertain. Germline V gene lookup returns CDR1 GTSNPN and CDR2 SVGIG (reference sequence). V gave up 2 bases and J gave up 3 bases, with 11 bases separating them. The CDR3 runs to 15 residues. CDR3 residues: CAWSRQSVYNSPLHF. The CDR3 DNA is TGTGCCTGGAGTAGACAATCCGTCTATAATTCACCCCTCCACTTT.

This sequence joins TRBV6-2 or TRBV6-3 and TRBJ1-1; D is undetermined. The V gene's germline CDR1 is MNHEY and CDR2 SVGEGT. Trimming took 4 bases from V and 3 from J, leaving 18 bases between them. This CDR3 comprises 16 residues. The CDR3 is CASSFPVTRRDTEAFF. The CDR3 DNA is TGTGCCAGCAGTTTTCCCGTGACGAGGAGGGACACTGAAGCTTTCTTT.

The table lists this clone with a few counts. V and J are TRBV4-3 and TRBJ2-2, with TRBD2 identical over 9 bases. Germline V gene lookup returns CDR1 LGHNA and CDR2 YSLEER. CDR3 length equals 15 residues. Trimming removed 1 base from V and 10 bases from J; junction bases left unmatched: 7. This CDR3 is CASSQVSAGGVELFF. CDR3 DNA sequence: TGCGCCAGCAGCCAAGTATCCGCGGGGGGGGTGGAGCTGTTTTTT.

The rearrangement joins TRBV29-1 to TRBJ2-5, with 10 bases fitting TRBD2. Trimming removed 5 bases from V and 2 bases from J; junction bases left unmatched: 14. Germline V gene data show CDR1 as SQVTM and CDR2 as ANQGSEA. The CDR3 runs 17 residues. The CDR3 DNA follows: TGCAGCGTTCGATTAGCGGGGGGTCGCGGGGTACAAGAGACCCAGTACTTC. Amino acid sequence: CSVRLAGGRGVQETQYF.

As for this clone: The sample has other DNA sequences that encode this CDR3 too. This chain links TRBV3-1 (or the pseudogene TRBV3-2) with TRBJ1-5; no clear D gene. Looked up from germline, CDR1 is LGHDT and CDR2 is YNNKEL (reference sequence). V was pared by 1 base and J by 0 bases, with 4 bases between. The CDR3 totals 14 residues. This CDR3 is CASSQVGSNQPQHF. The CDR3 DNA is TGTGCCAGCAGCCAAGTCGGTAGCAATCAGCCCCAGCATTTT.

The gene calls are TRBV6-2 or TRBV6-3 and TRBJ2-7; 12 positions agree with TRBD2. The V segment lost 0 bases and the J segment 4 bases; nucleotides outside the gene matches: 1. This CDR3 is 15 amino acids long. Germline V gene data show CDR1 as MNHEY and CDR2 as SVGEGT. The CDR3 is CASSYSTSGGYEQYF. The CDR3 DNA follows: TGTGCCAGCAGTTACTCGACTAGCGGGGGTTACGAGCAGTACTTC.

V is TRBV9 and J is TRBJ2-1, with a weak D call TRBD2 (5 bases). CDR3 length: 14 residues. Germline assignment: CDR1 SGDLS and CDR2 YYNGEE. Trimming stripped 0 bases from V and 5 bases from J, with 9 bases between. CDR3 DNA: TGTGCCAGCAGCGTAGCTTCCGGGGACAATGAGCAGTTCTTC. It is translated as CASSVASGDNEQFF.

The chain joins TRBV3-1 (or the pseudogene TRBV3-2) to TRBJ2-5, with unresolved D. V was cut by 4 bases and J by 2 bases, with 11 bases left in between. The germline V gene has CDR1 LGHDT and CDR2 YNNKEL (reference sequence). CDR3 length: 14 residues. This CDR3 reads CASSPTLEQETQYF. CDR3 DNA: TGTGCCAGCAGCCCTACCTTAGAACAAGAGACCCAGTACTTC.

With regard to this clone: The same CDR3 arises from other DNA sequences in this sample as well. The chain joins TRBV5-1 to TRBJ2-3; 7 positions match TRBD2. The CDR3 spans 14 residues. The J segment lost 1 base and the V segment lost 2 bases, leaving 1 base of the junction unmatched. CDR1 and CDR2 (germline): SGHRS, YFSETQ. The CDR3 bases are TGCGCCAGCAGCTTCAGCGGGGGCACAGATACGCAGTATTTT. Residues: CASSFSGGTDTQYF.

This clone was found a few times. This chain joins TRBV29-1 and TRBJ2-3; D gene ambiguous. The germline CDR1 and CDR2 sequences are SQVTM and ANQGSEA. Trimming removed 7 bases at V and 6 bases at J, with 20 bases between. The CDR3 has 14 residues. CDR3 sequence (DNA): TGCAGCGGGACCGGCCGCGCTTTAGGGGATACGCAGTATTTT. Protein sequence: CSGTGRALGDTQYF.

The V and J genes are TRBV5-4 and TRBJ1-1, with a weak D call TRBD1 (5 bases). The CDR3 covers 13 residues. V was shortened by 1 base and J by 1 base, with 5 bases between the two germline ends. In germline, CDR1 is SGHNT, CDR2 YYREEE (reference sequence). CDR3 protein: CASSLRGNTEAFF. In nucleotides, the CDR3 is TGTGCCAGCAGCTTGAGGGGGAACACTGAAGCTTTCTTT. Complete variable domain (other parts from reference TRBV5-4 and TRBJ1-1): ETGVTQSPTHLIKTRGQQVTLRCSSQSGHNTVSWYQQALGQGPQFIFQYYREEENGRGNFPPRFSGLQFPNYSSELNVNALELDDSALYLCASSLRGNTEAFFGQGTRLTVV.